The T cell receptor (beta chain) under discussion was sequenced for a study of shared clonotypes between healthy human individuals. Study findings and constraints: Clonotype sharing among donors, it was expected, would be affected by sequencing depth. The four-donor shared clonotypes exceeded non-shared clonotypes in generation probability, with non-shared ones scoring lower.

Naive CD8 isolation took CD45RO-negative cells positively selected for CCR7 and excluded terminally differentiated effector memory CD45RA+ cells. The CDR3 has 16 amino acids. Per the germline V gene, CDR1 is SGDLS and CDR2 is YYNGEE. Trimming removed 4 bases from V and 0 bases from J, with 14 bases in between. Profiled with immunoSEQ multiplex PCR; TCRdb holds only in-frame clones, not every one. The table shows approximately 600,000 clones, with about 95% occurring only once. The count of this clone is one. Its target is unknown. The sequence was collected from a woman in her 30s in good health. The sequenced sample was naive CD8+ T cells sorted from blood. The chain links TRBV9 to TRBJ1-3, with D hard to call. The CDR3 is CASSPNAWSSGNTIYF. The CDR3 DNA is TGTGCCAGCAGCCCCAACGCCTGGTCCTCTGGAAACACCATATATTTT.